These 12 T cell receptor beta chains came from one sample sequenced in a study of T cell repertoires in cytomegalovirus infection (dated by TCRdb to between 2019 and 2020). Reads for this sample came from an Illumina HiSeq 1500. TCRdb trimmed the raw reads at Q25, called clones with MiXCR and kept productive beta chains. Rows with one shared CDR3 protein collapse into an entry with the most common genes and DNA. Counted in this sample were 200,000 to 250,000 distinct CDR3 sequences; roughly 22% of them appeared once. The top ten clonotypes cover around a sixth of the sample. The specimen sequenced was CD8+ T cells from PBMCs. Receptors were obtained from a human donor in good health (CMV status not recorded). Some clones in this sample may be carry-over from other donors' samples.

This clonotype was seen ten or more times. The chain joins TRBV7-9 to TRBJ1-2; D call uncertain. The CDR3 runs to 14 residues. The V end was cut by 1 base, the J end by 4 bases, with 10 bases between. CDR1 and CDR2 from the germline V gene are SEHNR and FQNEAQ (reference sequence). CDR3 nucleotide sequence: TGTGCCAGCAGCTTAGAAGGGTTCGGCTATGGCTACACCTTC. Its protein product is CASSLEGFGYGYTF.

About this clonotype: This may stem from a read error, because a much larger clone lies one nucleotide away. The chain joins TRBV5-4 to TRBJ2-2, with 9 bases that match TRBD1. This CDR3 has 16 residues. V lost 4 bases to trimming and J lost 7 bases; unmatched junction nucleotides: 11. The germline V gene encodes CDR1 SGHNT and CDR2 YYREEE (reference sequence). The CDR3 spells CASSTAPGQGSGELFF. The CDR3 nucleotides read TGTGCCAGCAGCACCGCCCCGGGACAGGGTAGCGGGGAGCTGTTTTTT.

This clonotype was picked up a small number of times. The chain recombines TRBV7-9 with TRBJ2-1; a possible D gene is TRBD1 (6 bases). This CDR3 has 14 residues. Per germline, CDR1 SEHNR and CDR2 FQNEAQ (reference sequence). V was shortened by 8 bases and J by 7 bases, with 18 bases between the two germline ends. This chain's CDR3 is CASGQEGVLNEQFF. In DNA, the CDR3 is TGTGCCAGCGGACAAGAGGGGGTTTTAAATGAGCAGTTCTTC.

In its sample, this clonotype was seen a few times. Here the CDR3 DNA reads TGTGCCAGCAGGGCTTCAGGGACAGCAATTTACAATGAGCAGTTCTTC. Amino acid sequence: CASRASGTAIYNEQFF. The genes are TRBV12-3 or TRBV12-4 and TRBJ2-1; 7 nucleotides align to TRBD1. Trimming cost V 6 bases and J 4 bases; bases outside gene matches: 12. The CDR3 sequence is 16 residues long.

This clonotype was counted only a few times. The V and J genes are TRBV20-1 and TRBJ2-3; TRBD1 aligns across 8 bases. CDR1 DFQATT and CDR2 SNEGSKA come from the germline V gene (reference sequence). This CDR3 is 13 amino acids long. V trimming: 6 bases; J trimming: 5 bases; junction bases outside the gene matches: 7. CDR3 bases: TGCAGTGCCCGAGTTGGGACAGGAGATACGCAGTATTTT. Protein sequence: CSARVGTGDTQYF.

Here the CDR3 DNA reads TGTGCCAGCAGTGAAATTAGCGGGGGGGCCTATGAGCAGTTCTTC. It is translated as CASSEISGGAYEQFF. The rearrangement links TRBV2 to TRBJ2-1; 11 positions agree with TRBD2. The CDR3 consists of 15 residues. CDR1 SNHLY and CDR2 FYNNEI come from the germline V gene. J gave up 8 bases and V 2 bases, and 5 bases lay outside the gene matches.

The V and J genes are TRBV28 and TRBJ2-5; 8 bases match TRBD2. CDR3 length equals 17 residues. CDR1 MDHEN and CDR2 SYDVKM come from the germline V gene. The J segment lost 2 bases and the V segment lost 5 bases, leaving 13 bases of the junction unmatched. The CDR3 reads CASSPSKVVAGQETQYF. DNA of the CDR3: TGTGCCAGCAGTCCCTCTAAGGTGGTAGCGGGGCAAGAGACCCAGTACTTC.

This clonotype was detected ten times or more. This rearrangement joins TRBV28 to TRBJ2-2, with D hard to call. Germline assignment: CDR1 MDHEN and CDR2 SYDVKM. Trimming removed 3 bases from V and 4 bases from J, with 9 bases in between. CDR3 length: 14 residues. CDR3: CASSLRLLTGELFF. The CDR3 nucleotides are TGTGCCAGCAGTTTGAGGCTTCTCACCGGGGAGCTGTTTTTT.

Many counts were recorded for this clonotype. The V call is TRBV6-5, the J call TRBJ2-6, with D perhaps TRBD1 or TRBD2 (5 bases each). The CDR3 has 16 residues. V was shortened by 0 bases and J by 1 base, with 7 bases between the two germline ends. Germline loops: CDR1 MNHEY, CDR2 SVGAGI. This CDR3 is CASSYSRGSGANVLTF. The CDR3 bases are TGTGCCAGCAGTTACTCGAGGGGATCTGGGGCCAACGTCCTGACTTTC.

This clonotype has ten or more counts. The chain combines TRBV7-8 with TRBJ2-5, with 10 positions matching TRBD1. Germline V gene sequence: CDR1 SGHVS, CDR2 FQNEAQ. The CDR3 sequence is 15 residues long. With 5 bases clipped from V and 4 bases from J, the junction kept 7 bases outside the gene matches. The CDR3 nucleotides read TGTGCCAGCAGCCCGACAGGGGGCTGGGGAGAGACCCAGTACTTC. The encoded protein is CASSPTGGWGETQYF.

Concerning this clonotype: The junction departs from germline at one end; a sequencing error may be responsible. CDR3 residues: CAISYSTVNTEAFF. The CDR3 DNA reads TGTGCCATCAGCTACTCGACAGTTAACACTGAAGCTTTCTTT. The chain couples TRBV5-4 to TRBJ1-1, with a weak D call TRBD1 (5 bases). The CDR3 is made up of 14 amino acids. Germline CDR1 is SGHNT and CDR2 is YYREEE (reference sequence).

The V and J genes are TRBV6-2 or TRBV6-3 and TRBJ1-1; TRBD1 matches at 7 bases. V lost 6 bases, J lost 4 bases, and 8 bases stayed unmatched. Germline CDR1 MNHEY, CDR2 SVGEGT. This CDR3 comprises 14 residues. The chain's CDR3 is CASRIQGRGTEAFF. The CDR3 bases are TGTGCCAGCAGGATACAGGGGCGAGGCACTGAAGCTTTCTTT.